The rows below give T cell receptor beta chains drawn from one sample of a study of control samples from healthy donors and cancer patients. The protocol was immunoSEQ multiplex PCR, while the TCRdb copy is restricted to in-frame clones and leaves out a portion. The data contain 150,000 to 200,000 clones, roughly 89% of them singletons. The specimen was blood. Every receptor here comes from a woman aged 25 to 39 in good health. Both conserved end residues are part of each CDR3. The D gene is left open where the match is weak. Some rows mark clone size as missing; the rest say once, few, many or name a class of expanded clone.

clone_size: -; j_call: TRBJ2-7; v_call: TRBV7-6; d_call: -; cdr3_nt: TGTGCCAGCAGCTTAGCGGCTGGCAGGGTCTACGAGCAGTACTTC; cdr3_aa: CASSLAAGRVYEQYF
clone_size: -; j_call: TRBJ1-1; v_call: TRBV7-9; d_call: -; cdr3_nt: TGTGCCAGCAGCTTCCAAGCAAACACTGAAGCTTTCTTT; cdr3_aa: CASSFQANTEAFF
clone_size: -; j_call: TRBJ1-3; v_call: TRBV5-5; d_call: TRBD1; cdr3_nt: TGTGCCAGCAGCTTGGGCAGGGGGCTTGGAAACACCATATATTTT; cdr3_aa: CASSLGRGLGNTIYF
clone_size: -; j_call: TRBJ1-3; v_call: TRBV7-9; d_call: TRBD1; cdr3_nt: TGTGCCAGCAGCTTAGGGGACAGAGGAAACACCATATATTTT; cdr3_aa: CASSLGDRGNTIYF
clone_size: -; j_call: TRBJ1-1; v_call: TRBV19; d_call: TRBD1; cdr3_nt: TGTGCCAGTAGTAGGGACAGGATGAACACTGAAGCTTTCTTT; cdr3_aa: CASSRDRMNTEAFF
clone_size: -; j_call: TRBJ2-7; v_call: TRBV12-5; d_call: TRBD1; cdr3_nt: TGTGCTAGTGGTTGGGGGACAGGGGGAGAGCAGTACTTC; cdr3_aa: CASGWGTGGEQYF
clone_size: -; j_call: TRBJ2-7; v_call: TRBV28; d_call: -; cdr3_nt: TGTGCCAGCAGACCGGACTTCTCCTACGAGCAGTACTTC; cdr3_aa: CASRPDFSYEQYF
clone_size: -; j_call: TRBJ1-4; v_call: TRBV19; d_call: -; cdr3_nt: TGTGCCAGTAGCCTGTGGGCGCCAACTAATGAAAAACTGTTTTTT; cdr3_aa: CASSLWAPTNEKLFF
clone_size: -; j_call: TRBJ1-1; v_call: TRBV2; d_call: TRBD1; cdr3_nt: TGTGCCAGCAGTGTGGGGTCAGGGGGGCTCAACACTGAAGCTTTCTTT; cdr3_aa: CASSVGSGGLNTEAFF
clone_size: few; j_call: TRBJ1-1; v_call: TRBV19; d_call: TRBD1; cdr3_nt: TGTGCCAGTGTCCCAGGACAGGGGTACACTGAAGCTTTCTTT; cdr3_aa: CASVPGQGYTEAFF
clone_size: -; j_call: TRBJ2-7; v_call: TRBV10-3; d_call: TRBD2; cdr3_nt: TGTGCCATCAGTGGACTAGCGGACGAGCAGTACTTC; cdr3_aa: CAISGLADEQYF
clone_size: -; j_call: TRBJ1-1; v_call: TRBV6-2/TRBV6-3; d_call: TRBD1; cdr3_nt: TGTGCCAGCAGTACTTGGGACAGGTGGAACACTGAAGCTTTCTTT; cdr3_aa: CASSTWDRWNTEAFF
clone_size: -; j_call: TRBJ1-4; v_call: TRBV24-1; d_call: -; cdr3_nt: TGTGCCACCAGTGACCAGGGGTTGGCAACTAATGAAAAACTGTTTTTT; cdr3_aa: CATSDQGLATNEKLFF
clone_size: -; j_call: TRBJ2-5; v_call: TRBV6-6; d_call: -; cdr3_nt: TGTGCCAGCAGTTACAGGCAGGGAGAGACCCAGTACTTC; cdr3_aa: CASSYRQGETQYF
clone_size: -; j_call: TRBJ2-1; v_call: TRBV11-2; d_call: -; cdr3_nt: TGTGCCAGCAGCTTAGGACGGGAGCAGTTCTTC; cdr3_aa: CASSLGREQFF
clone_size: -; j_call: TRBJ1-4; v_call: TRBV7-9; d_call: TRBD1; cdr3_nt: TGTGCCAGCAGCTTAGATGACAGGGGAGCAACTAATGAAAAACTGTTTTTT; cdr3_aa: CASSLDDRGATNEKLFF
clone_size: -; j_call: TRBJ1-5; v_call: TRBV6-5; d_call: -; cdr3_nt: TGTGCCAGCAGTTACTCGTCCACCGACAATCAGCCCCAGCATTTT; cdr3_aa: CASSYSSTDNQPQHF
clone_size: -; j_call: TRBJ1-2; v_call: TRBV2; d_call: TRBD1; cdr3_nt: TGTGCCAGCGAAGGCCGCACAGGGGACTATGGCTACACCTTC; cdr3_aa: CASEGRTGDYGYTF
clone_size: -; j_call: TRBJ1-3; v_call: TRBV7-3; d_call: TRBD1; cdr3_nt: TGTGCCAGCAGCCCCGGACAGGGCACTGGAAACACCATATATTTT; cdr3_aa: CASSPGQGTGNTIYF
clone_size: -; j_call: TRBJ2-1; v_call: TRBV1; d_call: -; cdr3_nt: TGCACCAGCAGCCAAGATCGGGACAGCTCCTACAATGAGCAGTTCTTC; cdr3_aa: CTSSQDRDSSYNEQFF
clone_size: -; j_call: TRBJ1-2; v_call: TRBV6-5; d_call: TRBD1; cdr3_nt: TGTGCCAGCATCGGCAGGGGGCCTTATGGCTACACCTTC; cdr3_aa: CASIGRGPYGYTF
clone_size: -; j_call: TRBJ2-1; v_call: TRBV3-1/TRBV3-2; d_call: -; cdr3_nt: TGTGCCAGCAGCCGCCAGGGGGGCGGGATCTACAATGAGCAGTTCTTC; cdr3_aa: CASSRQGGGIYNEQFF
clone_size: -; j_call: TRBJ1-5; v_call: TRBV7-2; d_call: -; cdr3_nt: TGTGCCAGCAGCTTAGAGGGGGGGAATCAGCCCCAGCATTTT; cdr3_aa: CASSLEGGNQPQHF
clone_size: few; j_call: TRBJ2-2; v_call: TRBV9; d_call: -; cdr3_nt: TGTGCCAGCAGCGTAGTTTCAGCCCGGGACACCGGGGAGCTGTTTTTT; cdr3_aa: CASSVVSARDTGELFF
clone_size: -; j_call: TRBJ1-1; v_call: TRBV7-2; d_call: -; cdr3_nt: TGTGCCAGCAGCTTGCAGGGGAACACTGAAGCTTTCTTT; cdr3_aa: CASSLQGNTEAFF
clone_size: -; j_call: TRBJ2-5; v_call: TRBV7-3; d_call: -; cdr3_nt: TGTGCCAGCAGCTTAACGGCGTATGGGGAGACCCAGTACTTC; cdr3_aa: CASSLTAYGETQYF
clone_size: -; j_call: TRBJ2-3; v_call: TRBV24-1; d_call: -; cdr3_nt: TGTGCCACCAGTGATAGGACAGGGGGCCTAGCGGGAGGCCCCACAGATACGCAGTATTTT; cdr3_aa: CATSDRTGGLAGGPTDTQYF
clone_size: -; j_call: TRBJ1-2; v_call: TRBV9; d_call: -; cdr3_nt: TGTGCCAGCAGCGTAGCAGGGTGGGCTGGCTACACCTTC; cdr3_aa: CASSVAGWAGYTF
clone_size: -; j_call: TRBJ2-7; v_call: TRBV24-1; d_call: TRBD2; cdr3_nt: TGTGCCACCAGTGGCGGGAGCTACGAGCAGTACTTC; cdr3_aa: CATSGGSYEQYF